This TCR beta chain was recorded in a study of low-dose radiotherapy and immunotherapy resistance in tumors. Study overall: The study delivered 0.5 Gy per fraction every 2 weeks to Cohort 1, totaling 6.5 Gy.

Time point of the sample: after trial treatment. Treatment: LDRT plus nivolumab, ipilimumab, low-dose cyclophosphamide and aspirin (RACIN trial). Low-dose radiotherapy and low-dose cyclophosphamide, together with aspirin, ipilimumab and nivolumab, were given to donors. Gene-specific TRAV and TRBV primers were used for first-strand cDNA, covering alpha and beta chains. PCR amplification of the TCRs was performed with Phusion for 20 PCR cycles, and it relied on a constant-region primer together with a V-primer adapter. In vitro transcription served to amplify the isolated mRNA. TCRdb re-called the reads with MiXCR, one entry per CDR3 protein. The sample consists of 100,000 or so distinct CDR3 sequences, less than 25% of them appearing once. This clonotype was seen at least ten times. The sample consisted of PBMCs, taken after low-dose radiotherapy plus immunotherapy. This clonotype was sampled from a male donor with prostate cancer.

The CDR3 region has the DNA TGCAGCGTTGAAGAGGGGCAGGCGACCTACGAGCAGTACTTC. Residues: CSVEEGQATYEQYF. The genes are TRBV29-1 and TRBJ2-7; TRBD1 is a possible D gene (5 bases). CDR1 is SQVTM and CDR2 is ANQGSEA in the germline V gene. Trimming removed 0 bases at V and 2 bases at J, with 11 bases between. CDR3 length: 14 amino acids.